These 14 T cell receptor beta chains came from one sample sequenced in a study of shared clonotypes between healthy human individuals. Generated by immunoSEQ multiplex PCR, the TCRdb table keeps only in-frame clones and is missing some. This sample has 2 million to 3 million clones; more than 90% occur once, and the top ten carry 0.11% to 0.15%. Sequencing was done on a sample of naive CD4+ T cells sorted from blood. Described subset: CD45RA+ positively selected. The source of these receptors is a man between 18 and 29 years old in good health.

The CDR3 reads CASSQDPGMGTQYF. The CDR3, as DNA: TGTGCCAGCAGCCAAGATCCGGGGATGGGGACCCAGTACTTC. This rearrangement joins TRBV14 to TRBJ2-5; maybe TRBD2 (5 bases). The CDR3 runs 14 residues. CDR1 SGHDN and CDR2 FVKESK come from the germline V gene. Trimming pared 0 bases from V and 7 bases from J, leaving 12 bases between.

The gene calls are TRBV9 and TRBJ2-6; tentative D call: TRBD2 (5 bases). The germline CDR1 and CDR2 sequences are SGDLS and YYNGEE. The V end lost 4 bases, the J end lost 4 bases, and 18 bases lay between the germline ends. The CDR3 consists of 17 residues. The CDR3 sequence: CASSPLPGVGGANVLTF. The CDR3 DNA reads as TGTGCCAGCAGCCCCCTCCCCGGGGTTGGAGGGGCCAACGTCCTGACTTTC.

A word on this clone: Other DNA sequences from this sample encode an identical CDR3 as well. The chain's CDR3 is CASSERGKGEKLFF. CDR3 coding DNA: TGTGCCAGCAGTGAAAGGGGGAAAGGTGAAAAACTGTTTTTT. The V and J genes are TRBV6-1 and TRBJ1-4; weak D call: TRBD1 (6 bases). V lost 2 bases and J 7 bases, leaving 11 bases between the germline ends. The CDR3 contains 14 residues. Germline loops: CDR1 MNHNS, CDR2 SASEGT.

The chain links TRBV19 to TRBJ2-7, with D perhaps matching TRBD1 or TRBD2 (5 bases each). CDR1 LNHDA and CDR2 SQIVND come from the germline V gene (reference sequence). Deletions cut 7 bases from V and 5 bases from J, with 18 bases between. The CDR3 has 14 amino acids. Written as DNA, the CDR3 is TGTGCCAGTAAGGACGGGGCGCTCGGGGACGAGCAGTACTTC. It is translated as CASKDGALGDEQYF. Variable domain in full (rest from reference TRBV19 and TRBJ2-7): DGGITQSPKYLFRKEGQNVTLSCEQNLNHDAMYWYRQDPGQGLRLIYYSQIVNDFQKGDIAEGYSVSREKKESFPLTVTSAQKNPTAFYLCASKDGALGDEQYFGPGTRLTVT.

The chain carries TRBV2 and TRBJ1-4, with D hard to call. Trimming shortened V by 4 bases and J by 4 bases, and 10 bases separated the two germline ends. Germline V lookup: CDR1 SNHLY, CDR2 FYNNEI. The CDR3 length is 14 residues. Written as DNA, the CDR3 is TGTGCCAGCAGTGCTGCCGGGATTAATGAAAAACTGTTTTTT. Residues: CASSAAGINEKLFF. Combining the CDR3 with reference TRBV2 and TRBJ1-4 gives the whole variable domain EPEVTQTPSHQVTQMGQEVILRCVPISNHLYFYWYRQILGQKVEFLVSFYNNEISEKSEIFDDQFSVERPDGSNFTLKIRSTKLEDSAMYFCASSAAGINEKLFFGSGTQLSVL.

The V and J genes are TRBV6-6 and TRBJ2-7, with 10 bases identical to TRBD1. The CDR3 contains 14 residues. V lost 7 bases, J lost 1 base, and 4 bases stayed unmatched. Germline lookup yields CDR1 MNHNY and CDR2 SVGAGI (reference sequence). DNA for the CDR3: TGTGCCAGCAAAAGGACAGGGGGATCCTACGAGCAGTACTTC. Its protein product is CASKRTGGSYEQYF.

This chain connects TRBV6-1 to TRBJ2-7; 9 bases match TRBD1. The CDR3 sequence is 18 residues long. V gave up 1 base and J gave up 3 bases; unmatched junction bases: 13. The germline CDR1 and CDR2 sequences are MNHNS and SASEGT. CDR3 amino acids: CASSEDPSSGTGFYEQYF. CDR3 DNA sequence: TGTGCCAGCAGTGAAGACCCCTCATCCGGGACAGGGTTCTACGAGCAGTACTTC.

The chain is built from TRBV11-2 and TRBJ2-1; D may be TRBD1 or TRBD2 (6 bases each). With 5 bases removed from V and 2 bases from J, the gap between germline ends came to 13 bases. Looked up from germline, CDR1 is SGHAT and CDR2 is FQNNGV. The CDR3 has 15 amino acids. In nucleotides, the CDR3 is TGTGCCAGCAGCCAAAGGCGGGACACCTACAATGAGCAGTTCTTC. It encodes CASSQRRDTYNEQFF.

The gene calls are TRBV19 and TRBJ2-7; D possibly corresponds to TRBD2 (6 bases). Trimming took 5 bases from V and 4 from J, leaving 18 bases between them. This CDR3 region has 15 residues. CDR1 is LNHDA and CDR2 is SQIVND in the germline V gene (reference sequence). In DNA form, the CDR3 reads TGTGCCAGTAGTCTCCCAGGGACTGTCCCGTACGAGCAGTACTTC. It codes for CASSLPGTVPYEQYF.

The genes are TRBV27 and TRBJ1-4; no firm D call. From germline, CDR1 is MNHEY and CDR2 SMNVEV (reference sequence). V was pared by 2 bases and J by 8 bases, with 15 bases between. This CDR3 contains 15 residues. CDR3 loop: CASSLIGRLPEKLFF. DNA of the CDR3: TGTGCCAGCAGTTTAATCGGCAGGTTACCCGAAAAACTGTTTTTT.

This CDR3 is CASRGTYNSPLHF. Here the CDR3 DNA reads TGTGCCAGCAGAGGGACGTATAATTCACCCCTCCACTTT. The rearrangement links TRBV2 to TRBJ1-6, with D possibly being TRBD1 (5 bases). CDR3 length equals 13 residues. V lost 6 bases and J 4 bases, leaving 7 bases between the germline ends. CDR1 and CDR2 from the germline V gene are SNHLY and FYNNEI.

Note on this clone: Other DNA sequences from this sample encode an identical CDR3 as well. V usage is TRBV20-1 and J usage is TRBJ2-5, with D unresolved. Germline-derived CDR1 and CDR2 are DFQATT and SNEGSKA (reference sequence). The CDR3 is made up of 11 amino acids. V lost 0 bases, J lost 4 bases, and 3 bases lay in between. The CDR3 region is CSARDLETQYF. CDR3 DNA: TGCAGTGCTAGAGATCTAGAGACCCAGTACTTC.

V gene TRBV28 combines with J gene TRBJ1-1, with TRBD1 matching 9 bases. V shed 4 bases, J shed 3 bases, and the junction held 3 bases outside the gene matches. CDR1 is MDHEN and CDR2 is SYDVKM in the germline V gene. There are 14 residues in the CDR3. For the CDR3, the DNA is TGTGCCAGCAGTTCAGGACAGGGGCACACTGAAGCTTTCTTT. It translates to CASSSGQGHTEAFF.

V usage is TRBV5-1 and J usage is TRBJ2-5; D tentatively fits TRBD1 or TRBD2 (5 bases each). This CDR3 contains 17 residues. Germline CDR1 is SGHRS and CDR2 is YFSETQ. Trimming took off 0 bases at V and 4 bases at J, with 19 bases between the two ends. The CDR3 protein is CASSLGPKGDEGETQYF. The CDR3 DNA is TGCGCCAGCAGCTTGGGCCCAAAAGGGGACGAGGGAGAGACCCAGTACTTC. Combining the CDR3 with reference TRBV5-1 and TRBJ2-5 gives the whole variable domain KAGVTQTPRYLIKTRGQQVTLSCSPISGHRSVSWYQQTPGQGLQFLFEYFSETQRNKGNFPGRFSGRQFSNSRSEMNVSTLELGDSALYLCASSLGPKGDEGETQYFGPGTRLLVL.